The 23 T cell receptor beta chains below all came from one sample that was sequenced in a study of cytomegalovirus exposure and HLA in healthy donors (dated by TCRdb to the late 2010s). Libraries were made using the immunoSEQ multiplex PCR assay. The multiplex PCR relied on a mix of 60 forward primers for TCR Vbeta segments and 13 reverse primers for TCR Jbeta segments. Sourced from immuneACCESS, this table was stored by TCRdb with only in-frame sequences that have V and J called. A share of the clones is absent; for the studies checked, an unresolved V gene accounts for under half, and the remainder has no known explanation. For this sample there are around 120,000 clones; about 75% appear just once. The leading ten clones occupy roughly 30% of the sample. The sample consisted of PBMCs. These TCRs come from a man aged 60 to 75 in good health and CMV-seropositive.

Details on this clone: Relative to the germline gene, one junction end is altered; a read error may explain this. The sample has other DNA sequences that encode this CDR3 too. V is TRBV9 and J is TRBJ1-1; maybe TRBD1 (6 bases). This CDR3 is 14 amino acids long. In germline, CDR1 is SGDLS, CDR2 YYNGEE. CDR3 sequence: CASSKGHMNTEAFF. The DNA for the CDR3 is TGTGCTAGCAGCAAGGGACATATGAACACTGAAGCTTTCTTT.

The rearrangement uses TRBV6-5 and TRBJ1-2; no definite D call. Germline CDR1 MNHEY, CDR2 SVGAGI. The CDR3 has 12 residues. Trimming left V 5 bases short and J 5 bases short, with 9 bases between. This CDR3 reads CASSQDGYGYTF. The CDR3 DNA sequence: TGTGCCAGCAGTCAAGACGGGTATGGCTACACCTTC.

The chain is built from TRBV7-8 and TRBJ2-7; TRBD2 matches at 9 bases. V lost 3 bases and J lost 5; bases outside the gene matches: 11. CDR3 length equals 16 residues. Per germline, CDR1 SGHVS and CDR2 FQNEAQ. The CDR3 sequence is CASSFSPAGGADEQYF. As DNA, the CDR3 is TGTGCCAGCAGCTTCTCCCCGGCGGGGGGGGCTGACGAGCAGTACTTC.

This clone showed up just once. This chain uses TRBV10-1 with TRBJ2-2; possibly TRBD2 for D (6 bases). CDR1 and CDR2 (germline): WNHNN, SYGVQD (reference sequence). Trimming shortened V by 2 bases and J by 0 bases, and 10 bases separated the two germline ends. The length of the CDR3 is 16 residues. The CDR3 loop is CASSERRATNTGELFF. The CDR3 DNA reads TGCGCCAGCAGTGAGAGGAGGGCGACGAACACCGGGGAGCTGTTTTTT.

CDR3 DNA: TGTGCCAGCAGCCCTGAGCGGGGAACAGGGTCTGGAAACACCATATATTTT. The encoded protein is CASSPERGTGSGNTIYF. The rearrangement joins TRBV5-6 to TRBJ1-3, with D perhaps TRBD1 (6 bases). Per germline, CDR1 SGHDT and CDR2 YYEEEE. Trimming stripped 4 bases from V and 1 base from J, with 18 bases between. This CDR3 region has 17 residues.

This clone was seen a single time. The chain recombines TRBV27 with TRBJ1-5; no clear D. Trimming removed 11 bases from V and 7 bases from J, with 12 bases in between. Germline CDR1 reads MNHEY; CDR2 reads SMNVEV (reference sequence). The CDR3 extends over 11 amino acids. CDR3 sequence (DNA): TGTGCCCCCCACCGCGGACAGCCCCAGCATTTT. This encodes CAPHRGQPQHF.

The chain joins TRBV4-1 to TRBJ1-1; D perhaps matches TRBD1 (6 bases). V dropped 5 bases and J dropped 0 bases, with 10 bases sitting between them. CDR1 is MGHRA, CDR2 YSYEKL, per germline. The CDR3 runs to 14 residues. In DNA form, the CDR3 reads TGCGCCAGCAGCTACGGGACATTGAACACTGAAGCTTTCTTT. Its translation is CASSYGTLNTEAFF.

V usage is TRBV5-5 and J usage is TRBJ2-1; the match to TRBD1 covers 8 bases. Trimming at V came to 3 bases and at J to 0 bases, leaving 8 bases not matched to a gene. This CDR3 is 17 amino acids long. From germline, CDR1 is SGHKS and CDR2 YYEKEE (reference sequence). The CDR3 DNA reads as TGTGCCAGCAGCTGGGACGACAGGGGATCCTCCTACAATGAGCAGTTCTTC. Protein sequence: CASSWDDRGSSYNEQFF.

The chain combines TRBV19 with TRBJ1-1; 7 bases fit TRBD1. In germline, CDR1 is LNHDA, CDR2 SQIVND (reference sequence). With 2 bases clipped from V and 0 bases from J, the junction kept 0 bases outside the gene matches. CDR3 length equals 14 residues. CDR3 sequence reads: CASSIRGLNTEAFF. In DNA form, the CDR3 reads TGTGCCAGTAGTATAAGGGGGCTGAACACTGAAGCTTTCTTT.

The genes are TRBV5-4 and TRBJ2-1; 10 bases match TRBD2. Germline trimming cut 4 bases from V and 3 bases from J; bases unmatched to any gene: 4. Germline V lookup: CDR1 SGHNT, CDR2 YYREEE (reference sequence). This CDR3 comprises 15 residues. CDR3 nucleotides: TGTGCCAGCAGCACGACTAGCGGGCGCTACAATGAGCAGTTCTTC. Encoded protein: CASSTTSGRYNEQFF.

This clone was found once. V is TRBV9 and J is TRBJ1-2; D call uncertain. With 7 bases removed from V and 8 bases from J, the gap between germline ends came to 18 bases. The germline CDR1 and CDR2 sequences are SGDLS and YYNGEE. CDR3 size: 13 residues. This CDR3 is CASARLEVRGYTF. CDR3 nucleotides: TGTGCCAGCGCCCGCTTGGAGGTTAGGGGCTACACCTTC.

The rearrangement uses TRBV11-2 and TRBJ1-1; D is unclear. CDR1 and CDR2 (germline): SGHAT, FQNNGV. Deletions cut 10 bases from V and 2 bases from J, with 8 bases between. The CDR3 runs 11 residues. The DNA for the CDR3 is TGTGCCACCTTAGAAAACACTGAAGCTTTCTTT. It codes for CATLENTEAFF. Full variable domain (outside the CDR3, taken from reference TRBV11-2 and TRBJ1-1): EAGVAQSPRYKIIEKRQSVAFWCNPISGHATLYWYQQILGQGPKLLIQFQNNGVVDDSQLPKDRFSAERLKGVDSTLKIQPAKLEDSAVYLCATLENTEAFFGQGTRLTVV.

The chain has TRBV7-2 and TRBJ2-7; 8 bases match TRBD2. This CDR3 has 17 amino acids. Germline V gene sequence: CDR1 SGHTA, CDR2 FQGNSA. J gave up 4 bases and V 6 bases, and 17 bases lay outside the gene matches. Here the CDR3 DNA reads TGTGCCAGCAGTCCGACCTTTACTAGCGGAGGTGGTTACGAGCAGTACTTC. Amino acid sequence: CASSPTFTSGGGYEQYF.

The J gene is TRBJ1-1, the V gene TRBV18, with 9 bases that match TRBD1. Germline V lookup: CDR1 KGHSH, CDR2 LQKENI. V lost 2 bases to trimming and J lost 3 bases; unmatched junction nucleotides: 7. The length of the CDR3 is 16 residues. The CDR3 region is CASSPTGGVGDTEAFF. The CDR3 nucleotides read TGTGCCAGCTCACCAACAGGGGGCGTCGGTGACACTGAAGCTTTCTTT.

The chain couples TRBV11-3 to TRBJ2-1; no reliable D call. The germline CDR1 and CDR2 sequences are SGHNT and YENEEA. Trimming took 5 bases from V and 9 from J, leaving 17 bases between them. This CDR3 region has 14 residues. The CDR3 coding sequence is TGTGCCAGCAGCGACGAAGGATCGACGGGTGAGCAGTTCTTC. This encodes CASSDEGSTGEQFF.

Points on this clone: A read error may produce the germline difference seen at one junction end. Other DNA sequences in the same sample also yield this CDR3. This chain joins TRBV13 and TRBJ2-7; D unclear. From germline, CDR1 is PRHDT and CDR2 FYEKMQ (reference sequence). The CDR3 totals 13 residues. The CDR3: CASSLGSYYEQYF. The DNA of the CDR3 is TGTGCCAGCAGCCTAGGGTCCTACTACGAGCAGTACTTC.

CDR3 sequence (DNA): TGCGCCAGCAGCCTGGACAGGGGACTTAATTCACCCCTCCACTTT. This gives the protein CASSLDRGLNSPLHF. V and J are TRBV5-1 and TRBJ1-6, with 9 bases identical to TRBD1. This CDR3 has 15 amino acids. CDR1 and CDR2 from the germline V gene are SGHRS and YFSETQ. V trimming: 4 bases; J trimming: 6 bases; junction bases outside the gene matches: 5.

V gene TRBV5-5 combines with J gene TRBJ2-6; perhaps TRBD1 as D (6 bases). This CDR3 contains 15 residues. Germline V CDR1 and CDR2: SGHKS, YYEKEE (reference sequence). V was clipped by 2 bases and J by 2 bases, with 8 bases between them. CDR3 sequence (DNA): TGTGCCAGCAGCTTACAGGGAGCTGGGGCCAACGTCCTGACTTTC. It translates to CASSLQGAGANVLTF. The full variable domain, in which reference TRBV5-5 and TRBJ2-6 provide the parts outside the CDR3, is DAGVTQSPTHLIKTRGQQVTLRCSPISGHKSVSWYQQVLGQGPQFIFQYYEKEERGRGNFPDRFSARQFPNYSSELNVNALLLGDSALYLCASSLQGAGANVLTFGAGSRLTVL.

J is TRBJ2-3 and V is TRBV25-1; D possibly corresponds to TRBD2 (5 bases). V lost 5 bases and J lost 0, with 12 bases in between. CDR1 is MGHDK and CDR2 is SYGVNS in the germline V gene. This CDR3 comprises 15 residues. The CDR3 DNA is TGTGCCAGCAGTCCGGGGTCGACTAGCACAGATACGCAGTATTTT. Its translation: CASSPGSTSTDTQYF.

This clone has a handful of counts. CDR3 in amino acids: CASSPDGVSGNTIYF. In DNA, the CDR3 is TGTGCCAGCAGTCCGGACGGGGTCTCTGGAAACACCATATATTTT. J is TRBJ1-3 and V is TRBV6-5, with D hard to call. Per germline, CDR1 MNHEY and CDR2 SVGAGI. The CDR3 has 15 amino acids. V gave up 5 bases and J gave up 0 bases, with 11 bases separating them.

This chain connects TRBV28 to TRBJ2-1, with D possibly being TRBD1 (7 bases). CDR3 length equals 14 residues. Trimming removed 7 bases at V and 10 bases at J, with 20 bases between. CDR1 MDHEN and CDR2 SYDVKM come from the germline V gene. The CDR3 coding sequence is TGTGCCAGCACCCCAGGGGGGATCCAGCGCGAGCAGTTCTTC. Translated, it gives CASTPGGIQREQFF.

The chain recombines TRBV6-1 with TRBJ2-7; 12 bases fit TRBD2. CDR1 MNHNS and CDR2 SASEGT come from the germline V gene. With 6 bases clipped from V and 9 bases from J, the junction kept 12 bases outside the gene matches. This CDR3 region has 15 residues. The chain's CDR3 is CASRMGTSGLSSQYF. As DNA, the CDR3 is TGTGCCAGCAGGATGGGGACTAGCGGGCTTTCATCGCAGTACTTC.

The chain is built from TRBV6-1 and TRBJ1-2, with TRBD1 matching over 12 bases. The CDR3 totals 15 residues. CDR1 is MNHNS, CDR2 SASEGT, per germline. Unmatched junction bases numbered 9, after V lost 5 bases and J lost 8 bases. The DNA of the CDR3 is TGTGCCAGCAGTCGCGGGACAGGGGGCGCCGGGGGCTACACCTTC. Protein sequence: CASSRGTGGAGGYTF.